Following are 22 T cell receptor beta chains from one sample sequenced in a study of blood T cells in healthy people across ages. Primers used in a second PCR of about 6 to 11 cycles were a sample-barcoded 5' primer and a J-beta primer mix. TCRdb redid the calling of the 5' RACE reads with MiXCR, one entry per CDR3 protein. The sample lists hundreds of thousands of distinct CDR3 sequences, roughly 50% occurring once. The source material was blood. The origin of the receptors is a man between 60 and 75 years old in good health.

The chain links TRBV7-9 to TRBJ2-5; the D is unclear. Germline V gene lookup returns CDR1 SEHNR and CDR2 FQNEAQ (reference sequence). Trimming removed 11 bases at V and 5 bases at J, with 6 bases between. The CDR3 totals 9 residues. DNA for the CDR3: TGTGCCGTAAGGGAGACCCAGTACTTC. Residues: CAVRETQYF.

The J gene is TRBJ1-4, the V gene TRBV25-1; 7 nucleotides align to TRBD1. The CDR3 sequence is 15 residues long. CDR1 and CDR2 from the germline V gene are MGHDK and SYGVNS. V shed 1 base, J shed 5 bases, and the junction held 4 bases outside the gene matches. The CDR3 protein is CASSESGRGNEKLFF. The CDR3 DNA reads TGTGCCAGCAGTGAATCTGGCAGGGGGAATGAAAAACTGTTTTTT.

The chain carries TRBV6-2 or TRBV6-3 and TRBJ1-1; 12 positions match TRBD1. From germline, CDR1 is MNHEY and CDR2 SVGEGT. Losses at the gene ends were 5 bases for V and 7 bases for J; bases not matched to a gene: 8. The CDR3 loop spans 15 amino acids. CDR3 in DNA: TGTGCCAGCAGTGCCCGGGACAGGGGGCGTTTTGAAGCTTTCTTT. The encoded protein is CASSARDRGRFEAFF.

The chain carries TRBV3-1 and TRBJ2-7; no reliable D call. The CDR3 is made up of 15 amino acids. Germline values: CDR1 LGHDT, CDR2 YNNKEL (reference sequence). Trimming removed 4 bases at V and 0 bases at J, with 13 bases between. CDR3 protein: CASSLRGISSYEQYF. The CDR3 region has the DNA TGTGCCAGCAGCCTCCGCGGAATTAGCTCCTACGAGCAGTACTTC.

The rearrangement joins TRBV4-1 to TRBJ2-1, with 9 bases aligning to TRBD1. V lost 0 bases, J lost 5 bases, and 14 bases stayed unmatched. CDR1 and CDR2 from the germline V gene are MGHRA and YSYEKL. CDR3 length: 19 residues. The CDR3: CASSQERTGVESGNNEQFF. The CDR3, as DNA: TGCGCCAGCAGCCAAGAAAGGACAGGGGTAGAGAGTGGAAACAATGAGCAGTTCTTC.

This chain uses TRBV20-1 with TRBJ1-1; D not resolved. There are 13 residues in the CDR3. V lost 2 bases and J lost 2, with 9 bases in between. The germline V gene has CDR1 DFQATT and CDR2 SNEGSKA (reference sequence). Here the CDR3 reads CSARSTRNTEAFF. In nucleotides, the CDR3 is TGCAGTGCTAGATCGACCCGTAACACTGAAGCTTTCTTT.

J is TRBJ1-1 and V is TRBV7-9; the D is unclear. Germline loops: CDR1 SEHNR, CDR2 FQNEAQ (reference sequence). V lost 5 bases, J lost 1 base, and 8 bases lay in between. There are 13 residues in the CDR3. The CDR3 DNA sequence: TGTGCCAGCAGCGTAAGTGCGAACACTGAAGCTTTCTTT. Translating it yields CASSVSANTEAFF. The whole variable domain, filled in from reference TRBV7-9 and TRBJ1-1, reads DTGVSQNPRHKITKRGQNVTFRCDPISEHNRLYWYRQTLGQGPEFLTYFQNEAQLEKSRLLSDRFSAERPKGSFSTLEIQRTEQGDSAMYLCASSVSANTEAFFGQGTRLTVV.

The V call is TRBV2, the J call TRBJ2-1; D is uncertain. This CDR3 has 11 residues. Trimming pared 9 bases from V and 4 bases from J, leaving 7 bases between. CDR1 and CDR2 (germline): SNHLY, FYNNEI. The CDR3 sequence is CASVRYNEQFF. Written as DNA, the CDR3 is TGTGCCAGTGTTAGATACAATGAGCAGTTCTTC.

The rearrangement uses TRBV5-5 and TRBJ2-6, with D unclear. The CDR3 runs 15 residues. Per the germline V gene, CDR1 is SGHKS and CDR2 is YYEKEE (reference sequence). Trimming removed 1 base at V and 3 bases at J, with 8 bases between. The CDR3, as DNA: TGTGCCAGCAGCTTGTTTCAGGTTGGGGCCAACGTCCTGACTTTC. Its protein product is CASSLFQVGANVLTF.

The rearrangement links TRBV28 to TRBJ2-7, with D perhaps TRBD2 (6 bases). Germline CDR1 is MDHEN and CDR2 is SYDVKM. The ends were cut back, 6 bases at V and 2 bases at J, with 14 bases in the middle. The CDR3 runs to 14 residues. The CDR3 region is CASRETGVAYEQYF. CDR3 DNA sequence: TGTGCCAGCAGGGAAACGGGAGTCGCCTACGAGCAGTACTTC.

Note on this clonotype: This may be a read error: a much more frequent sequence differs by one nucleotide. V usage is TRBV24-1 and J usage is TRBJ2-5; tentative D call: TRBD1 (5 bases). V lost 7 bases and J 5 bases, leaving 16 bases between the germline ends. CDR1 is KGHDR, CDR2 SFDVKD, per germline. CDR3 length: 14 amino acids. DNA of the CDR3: TGTGCCACCAGGCAGCAGGGATTCGAGGAGACCCAGTACTTC. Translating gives CATRQQGFEETQYF.

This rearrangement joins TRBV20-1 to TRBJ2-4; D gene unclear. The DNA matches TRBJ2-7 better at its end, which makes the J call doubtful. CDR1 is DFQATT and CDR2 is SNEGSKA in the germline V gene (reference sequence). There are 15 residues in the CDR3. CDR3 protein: CSASAFRSSGSEQYF. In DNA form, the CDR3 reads TGCAGTGCTAGTGCATTCAGGTCGTCGGGCAGCGAGCAGTACTTC.

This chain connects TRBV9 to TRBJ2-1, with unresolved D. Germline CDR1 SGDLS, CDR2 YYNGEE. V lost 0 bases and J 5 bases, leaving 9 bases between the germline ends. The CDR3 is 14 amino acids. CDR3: CASSVGRTNNEQFF. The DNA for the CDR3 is TGTGCCAGCAGCGTAGGGCGTACTAACAATGAGCAGTTCTTC.

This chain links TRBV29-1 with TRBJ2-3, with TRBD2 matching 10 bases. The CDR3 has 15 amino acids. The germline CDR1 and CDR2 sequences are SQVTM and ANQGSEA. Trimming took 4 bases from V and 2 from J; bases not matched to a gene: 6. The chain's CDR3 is CSVGASGGPTDTQYF. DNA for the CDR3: TGCAGCGTTGGGGCTAGCGGGGGACCCACAGATACGCAGTATTTT.

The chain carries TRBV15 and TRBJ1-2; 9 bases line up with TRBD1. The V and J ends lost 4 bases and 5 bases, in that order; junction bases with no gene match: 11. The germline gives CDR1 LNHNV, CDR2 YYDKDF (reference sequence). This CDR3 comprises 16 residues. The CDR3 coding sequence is TGTGCCACCAGCAAAGATCCGGGACAGGGCGCTTATGGCTACACCTTC. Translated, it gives CATSKDPGQGAYGYTF.

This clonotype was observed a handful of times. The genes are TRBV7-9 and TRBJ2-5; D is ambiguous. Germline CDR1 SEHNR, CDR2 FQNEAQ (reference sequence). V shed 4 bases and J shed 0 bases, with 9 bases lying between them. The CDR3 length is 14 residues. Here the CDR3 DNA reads TGTGCCAGCAGCTACAGAAACCACCAAGAGACCCAGTACTTC. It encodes CASSYRNHQETQYF. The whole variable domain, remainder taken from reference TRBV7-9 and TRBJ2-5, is DTGVSQNPRHKITKRGQNVTFRCDPISEHNRLYWYRQTLGQGPEFLTYFQNEAQLEKSRLLSDRFSAERPKGSFSTLEIQRTEQGDSAMYLCASSYRNHQETQYFGPGTRLLVL.

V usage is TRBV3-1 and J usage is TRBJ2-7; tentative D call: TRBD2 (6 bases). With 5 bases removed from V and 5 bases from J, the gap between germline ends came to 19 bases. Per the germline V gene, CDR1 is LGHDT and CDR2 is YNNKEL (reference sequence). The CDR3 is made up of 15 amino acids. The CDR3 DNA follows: TGTGCCAGCAGCGCGCGTGGGGAGGTTGGTAACGAGCAGTACTTC. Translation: CASSARGEVGNEQYF.

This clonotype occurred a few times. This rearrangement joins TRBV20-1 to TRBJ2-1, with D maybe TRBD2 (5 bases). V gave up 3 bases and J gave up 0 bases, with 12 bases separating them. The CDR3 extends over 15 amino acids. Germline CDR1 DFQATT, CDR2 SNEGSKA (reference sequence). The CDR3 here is CSARTGVSSYNEQFF. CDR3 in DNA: TGCAGTGCTAGGACCGGGGTGAGCTCCTACAATGAGCAGTTCTTC.

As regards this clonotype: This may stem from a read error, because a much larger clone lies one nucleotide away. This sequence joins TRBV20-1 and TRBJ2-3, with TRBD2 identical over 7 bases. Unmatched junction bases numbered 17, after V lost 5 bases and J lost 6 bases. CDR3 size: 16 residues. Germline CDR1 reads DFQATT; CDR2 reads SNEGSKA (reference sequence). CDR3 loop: CSASQDRDYLADTQYF. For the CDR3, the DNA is TGCAGTGCTTCTCAAGACCGGGACTACCTCGCCGATACGCAGTATTTT.

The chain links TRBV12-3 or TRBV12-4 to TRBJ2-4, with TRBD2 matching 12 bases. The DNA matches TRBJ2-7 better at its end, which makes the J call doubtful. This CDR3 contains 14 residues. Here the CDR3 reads CASKPGLAGYEQYF. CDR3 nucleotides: TGTGCCAGCAAGCCGGGACTAGCGGGCTACGAGCAGTACTTC.

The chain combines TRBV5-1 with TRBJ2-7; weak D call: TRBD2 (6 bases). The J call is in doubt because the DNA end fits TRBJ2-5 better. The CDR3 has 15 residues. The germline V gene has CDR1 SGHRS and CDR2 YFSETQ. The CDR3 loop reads CASSLVSGLQETQYF. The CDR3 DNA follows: TGCGCCAGCAGCTTGGTTAGCGGACTCCAAGAGACCCAGTACTTC.

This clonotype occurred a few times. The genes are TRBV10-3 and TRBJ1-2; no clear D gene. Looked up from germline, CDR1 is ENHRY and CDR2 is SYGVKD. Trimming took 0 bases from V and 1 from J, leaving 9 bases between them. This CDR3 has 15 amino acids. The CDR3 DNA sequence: TGTGCCATCAGTGAGTCGGCAGCTCATAACTATGGCTACACCTTC. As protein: CAISESAAHNYGYTF.